One and the same sample provided the 9 T cell receptor beta chains below, sequenced in a study of shared T cell receptors in the human thymus. This table comes from immunoSEQ multiplex PCR, and its TCRdb copy is limited to in-frame clones, with some not included. The sample comprises hundreds of thousands of clones, around 87% of which are singletons, and roughly 0.0094% rests with the top ten. This same sample was also part of a study on human thymus T cells.

Sequencing was carried out using thymocytes. The receptors stem from a boy younger than two with a congenital heart defect.

V and J are TRBV5-5 and TRBJ1-1; no clear D gene. Germline assignment: CDR1 SGHKS and CDR2 YYEKEE (reference sequence). V was trimmed by 0 bases and J by 5 bases, leaving 8 bases between them. This CDR3 contains 13 residues. This CDR3 reads CASSLGIRTEAFF. As DNA, the CDR3 is TGTGCCAGCAGCTTGGGTATACGGACTGAAGCTTTCTTT.

V gene TRBV4-3 combines with J gene TRBJ2-7; 8 nucleotides match TRBD1. J was trimmed by 1 base and V by 0 bases; bases with no gene match: 8. Germline CDR1 is LGHNA and CDR2 is YSLEER. The CDR3 spans 17 residues. CDR3 sequence reads: CASSQETMDRVSYEQYF. The CDR3 coding sequence is TGCGCCAGCAGCCAAGAAACGATGGACAGGGTGTCCTACGAGCAGTACTTC.

The CDR3, as DNA: TGCGCCAGCAGCCAAATTGACAGGGTGGGTCTAAATGAGCAGTTCTTC. Its translation: CASSQIDRVGLNEQFF. This rearrangement joins TRBV4-3 to TRBJ2-1; 7 bases map to TRBD1. Germline V CDR1 and CDR2: LGHNA, YSLEER. V shed 2 bases and J 7 bases; nucleotides not matched to a gene: 11. The CDR3 is 16 residues long.

As regards this clone: An end of the junction does not agree with germline; a read error may underlie this. The chain recombines TRBV7-7 with TRBJ2-2; 11 bases are shared with TRBD1. The CDR3 spans 17 residues. Germline lookup yields CDR1 SSHAT and CDR2 FNYEAQ (reference sequence). The CDR3 region is CASSLGGQGAGTGELFF. CDR3 in DNA: TGTGCTAGCAGCTTAGGAGGACAGGGGGCAGGCACCGGGGAGCTGTTTTTT.

The chain uses TRBV28 and TRBJ2-3; TRBD1 agrees at 7 bases. Looked up from germline, CDR1 is MDHEN and CDR2 is SYDVKM. The length of the CDR3 is 17 residues. After removal of 7 bases from V and 1 base from J, the junction contained 14 bases not matched to a gene. In DNA, the CDR3 is TGTGCCAGCACCTACATCCGGAGTGGGACAGGCACAGATACGCAGTATTTT. It translates to CASTYIRSGTGTDTQYF.

This chain joins TRBV28 and TRBJ1-1, with D unclear. CDR1 MDHEN and CDR2 SYDVKM come from the germline V gene. The V gene lost 1 base and the J gene lost 6 bases, with 15 bases spanning the gap. The CDR3 length is 15 residues. Written as DNA, the CDR3 is TGTGCCAGCAGTTTATTTCCCGACATAATCCCTGAAGCTTTCTTT. It encodes CASSLFPDIIPEAFF.

This clone has more than one count but fewer than ten. The chain uses TRBV27 and TRBJ2-2; 7 bases fit TRBD1. The V gene end was trimmed by 4 bases and the J gene end by 4 bases; junction bases not matched to a gene: 9. The CDR3 has 16 residues. Germline-derived CDR1 and CDR2 are MNHEY and SMNVEV (reference sequence). The CDR3 DNA sequence: TGTGCCAGCAGTTCCCGACAGGGAGAGACCACCGGGGAGCTGTTTTTT. It yields the protein CASSSRQGETTGELFF.

V and J are TRBV28 and TRBJ2-3; 10 nucleotides align to TRBD2. Germline V CDR1 and CDR2: MDHEN, SYDVKM. V lost 8 bases, J lost 2 bases, and 10 bases stayed unmatched. This CDR3 is built from 16 residues. The CDR3 spells CASQLTSGISTDTQYF. The CDR3 DNA follows: TGTGCCAGCCAACTCACTAGCGGGATATCCACAGATACGCAGTATTTT.

This clone was observed once. The chain carries TRBV5-6 and TRBJ1-2; D perhaps matches TRBD1 (6 bases). The V end was cut by 0 bases, the J end by 2 bases, with 14 bases between. The CDR3 length is 16 residues. Germline values: CDR1 SGHDT, CDR2 YYEEEE. In DNA form, the CDR3 reads TGTGCCAGCAGCTTGGATGACAGGACACTAAACTATGGCTACACCTTC. Protein sequence: CASSLDDRTLNYGYTF.